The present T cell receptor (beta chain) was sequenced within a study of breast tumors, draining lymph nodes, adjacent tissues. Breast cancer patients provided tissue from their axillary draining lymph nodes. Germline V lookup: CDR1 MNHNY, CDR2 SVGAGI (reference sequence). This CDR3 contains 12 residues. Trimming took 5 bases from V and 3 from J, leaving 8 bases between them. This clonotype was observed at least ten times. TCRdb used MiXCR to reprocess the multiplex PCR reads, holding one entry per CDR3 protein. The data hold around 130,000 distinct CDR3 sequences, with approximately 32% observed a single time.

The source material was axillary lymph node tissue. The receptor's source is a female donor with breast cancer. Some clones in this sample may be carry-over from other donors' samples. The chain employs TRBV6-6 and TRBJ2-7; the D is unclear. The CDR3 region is CASSPQNYEQYV. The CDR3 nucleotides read TGTGCCAGCAGTCCACAGAACTACGAGCAGTACGTC.